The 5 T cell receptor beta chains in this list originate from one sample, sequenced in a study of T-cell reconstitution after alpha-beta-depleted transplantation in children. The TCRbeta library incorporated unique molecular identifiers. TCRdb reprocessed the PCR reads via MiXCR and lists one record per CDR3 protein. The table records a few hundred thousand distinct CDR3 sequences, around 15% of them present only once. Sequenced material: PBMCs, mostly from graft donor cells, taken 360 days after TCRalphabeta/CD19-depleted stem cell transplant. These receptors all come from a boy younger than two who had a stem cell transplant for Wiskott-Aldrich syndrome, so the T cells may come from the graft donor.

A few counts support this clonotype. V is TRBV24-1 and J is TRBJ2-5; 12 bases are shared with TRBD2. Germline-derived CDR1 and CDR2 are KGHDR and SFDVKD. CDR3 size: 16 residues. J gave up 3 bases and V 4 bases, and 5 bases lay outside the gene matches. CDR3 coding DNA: TGTGCCACCAGTGACACGACTAGCGGGGGCAAAGAGACCCAGTACTTC. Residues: CATSDTTSGGKETQYF.

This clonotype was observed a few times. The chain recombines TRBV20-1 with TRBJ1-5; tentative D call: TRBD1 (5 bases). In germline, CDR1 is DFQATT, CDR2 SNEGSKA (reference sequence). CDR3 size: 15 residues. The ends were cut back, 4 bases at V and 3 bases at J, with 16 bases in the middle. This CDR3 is CSAKQHGAFNQPQHF. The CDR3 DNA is TGCAGTGCTAAACAGCATGGGGCCTTCAATCAGCCCCAGCATTTT.

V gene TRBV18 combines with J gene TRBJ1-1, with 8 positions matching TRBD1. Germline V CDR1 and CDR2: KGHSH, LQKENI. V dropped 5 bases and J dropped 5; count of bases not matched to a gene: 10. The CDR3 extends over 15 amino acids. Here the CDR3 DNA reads TGTGCCAGCTCAGATGACAGGGGTGGAAGGACTGAAGCTTTCTTT. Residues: CASSDDRGGRTEAFF.

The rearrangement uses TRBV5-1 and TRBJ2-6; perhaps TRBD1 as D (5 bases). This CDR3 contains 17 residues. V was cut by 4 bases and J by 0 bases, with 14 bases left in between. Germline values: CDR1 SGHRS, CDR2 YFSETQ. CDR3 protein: CASSPVTDSSGANVLTF. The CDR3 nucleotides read TGCGCCAGCAGCCCTGTGACAGATTCCTCTGGGGCCAACGTCCTGACTTTC.

CDR3 sequence: CASSSQTDFETQYF. CDR3 DNA sequence: TGCGCCAGCAGCTCACAAACAGATTTTGAGACCCAGTACTTC. This chain links TRBV5-1 with TRBJ2-5; D is unresolved. With 3 bases removed from V and 5 bases from J, the gap between germline ends came to 14 bases. Germline assignment: CDR1 SGHRS and CDR2 YFSETQ. The CDR3 sequence is 14 residues long. The whole variable domain, filled in from reference TRBV5-1 and TRBJ2-5, reads KAGVTQTPRYLIKTRGQQVTLSCSPISGHRSVSWYQQTPGQGLQFLFEYFSETQRNKGNFPGRFSGRQFSNSRSEMNVSTLELGDSALYLCASSSQTDFETQYFGPGTRLLVL.